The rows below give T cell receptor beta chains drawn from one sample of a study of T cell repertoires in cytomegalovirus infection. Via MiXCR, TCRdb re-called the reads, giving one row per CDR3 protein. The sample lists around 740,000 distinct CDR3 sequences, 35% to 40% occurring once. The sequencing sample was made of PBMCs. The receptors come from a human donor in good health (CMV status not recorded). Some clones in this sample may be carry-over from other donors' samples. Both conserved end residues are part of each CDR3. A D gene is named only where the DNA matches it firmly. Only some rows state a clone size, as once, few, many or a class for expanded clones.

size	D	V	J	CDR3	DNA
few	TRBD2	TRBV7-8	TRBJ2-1	CASSRTRPSAYNEQFF	TGTGCCAGCAGCCGGACTAGACCCTCGGCCTACAATGAGCAGTTCTTC
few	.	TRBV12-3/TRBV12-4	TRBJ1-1	CASSLLAGFTEAFF	TGTGCCAGCAGTTTATTAGCAGGGTTCACTGAAGCTTTCTTT
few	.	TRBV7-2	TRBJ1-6	CASSLAHLAPSPLHF	TGTGCCAGCAGCTTAGCCCACCTTGCTCCATCTCCCCTCCACTTT
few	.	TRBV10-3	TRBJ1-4	CASTGSTNEKLFF	TGTGCCAGTACAGGGTCGACTAATGAAAAACTGTTTTTT
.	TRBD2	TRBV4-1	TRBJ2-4	CASSQDVATSLSKNIQYF	TGCGCCAGCAGCCAAGATGTCGCGACTAGCCTATCCAAAAACATTCAGTACTTC
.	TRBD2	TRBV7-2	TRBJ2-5	CASSFRLASDTQYF	TGTGCCAGCAGCTTTAGACTAGCATCGGATACCCAGTACTTC
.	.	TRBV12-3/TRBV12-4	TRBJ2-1	CASSLGGAFYNEQFF	TGTGCCAGCAGTTTAGGCGGGGCCTTCTACAATGAGCAGTTCTTC
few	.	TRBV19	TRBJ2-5	CASSIVGGAGSETQYF	TGTGCCAGTAGTATAGTAGGAGGAGCCGGGAGCGAGACCCAGTACTTC
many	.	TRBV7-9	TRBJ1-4	CASSFDRSNEKLFF	TGTGCCAGCAGTTTTGACAGGTCTAATGAAAAACTGTTTTTT
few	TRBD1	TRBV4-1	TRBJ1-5	CASSQGEGQLNQPQHF	TGCGCCAGCAGCCAAGGGGAGGGACAGCTCAATCAGCCCCAGCATTTT
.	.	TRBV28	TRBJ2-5	CASRGVETQYF	TGTGCCAGCAGGGGGGTTGAGACCCAGTACTTC
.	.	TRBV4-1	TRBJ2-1	CASSQEYRISYNEQFF	TGCGCCAGCAGCCAAGAGTACCGGATCTCCTACAATGAGCAGTTCTTC
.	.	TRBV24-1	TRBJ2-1	CATGARGGSTYNEQFF	TGTGCCACCGGAGCCAGAGGCGGGTCTACCTACAATGAGCAGTTCTTC
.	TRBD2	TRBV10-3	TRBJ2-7	CAISESASGRSVAYEQYF	TGTGCCATCAGTGAGTCGGCTAGCGGGAGGTCCGTTGCCTACGAGCAGTACTTC
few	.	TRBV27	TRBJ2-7	CASRRLASPYEQYF	TGTGCCAGCAGACGACTGGCTTCTCCCTACGAGCAGTACTTC
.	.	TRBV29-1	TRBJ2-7	CSVLRGSHEQYF	TGCAGCGTCCTAAGAGGAAGCCACGAGCAGTACTTC
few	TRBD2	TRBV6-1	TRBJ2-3	CAGNRGGFTDTQYF	TGTGCCGGGAATCGGGGGGGCTTCACAGATACGCAGTATTTT
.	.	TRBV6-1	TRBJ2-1	CASSEGRLTEQFF	TGTGCCAGCAGTGAAGGGAGGTTGACAGAGCAGTTCTTC
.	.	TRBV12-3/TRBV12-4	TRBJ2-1	CASSFRDSKNEQFF	TGTGCCAGCAGTTTCCGGGACTCCAAGAATGAGCAGTTCTTC
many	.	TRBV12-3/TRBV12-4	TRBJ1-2	CASSPGLLLNYGYTF	TGTGCCAGCAGCCCGGGGCTACTCCTTAACTATGGCTACACCTTC
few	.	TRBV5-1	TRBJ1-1	CASSLEGAHTRAFF	TGCGCCAGCAGCTTGGAAGGGGCGCACACACGAGCTTTCTTT
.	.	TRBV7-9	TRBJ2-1	CASSSQTTGRSYNEQFF	TGTGCCAGCAGCTCCCAGACCACAGGGCGCTCCTACAATGAGCAGTTCTTC
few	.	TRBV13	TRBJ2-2	CASSPLKSGELFF	TGTGCCAGCAGCCCCCTCAAATCCGGGGAGCTGTTTTTT
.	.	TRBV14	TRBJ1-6	CASSQEQGWGNSPLHF	TGTGCCAGCAGCCAAGAGCAGGGGTGGGGAAATTCACCCCTCCACTTT
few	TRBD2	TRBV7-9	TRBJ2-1	CASSPRQREDYNEQFF	TGTGCCAGCAGCCCCCGGCAGCGGGAGGACTACAATGAGCAGTTCTTC
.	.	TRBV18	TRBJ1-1	CASSLRRGGAEAFF	TGTGCCAGCTCACTAAGGAGGGGTGGAGCTGAAGCTTTCTTT
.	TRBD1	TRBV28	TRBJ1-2	CASTLGGTGGRDGYTF	TGTGCCAGCACTCTAGGAGGGACAGGGGGTAGGGATGGCTACACCTTC
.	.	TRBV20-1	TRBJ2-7	CSARGYPGPFYRDSYEQYF	TGCAGTGCTAGAGGATATCCGGGACCGTTTTATAGGGACTCCTACGAGCAGTACTTC
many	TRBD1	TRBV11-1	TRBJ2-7	CASSPSPGQMTYEQYF	TGTGCCAGCAGCCCATCCCCGGGACAGATGACCTACGAGCAGTACTTC
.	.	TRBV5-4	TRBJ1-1	CASSATGKGTPEAFF	TGTGCCAGCAGCGCGACAGGAAAGGGGACCCCGGAAGCTTTCTTT
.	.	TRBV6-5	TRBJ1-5	CSSRADRNQPQHF	TGTTCCAGTAGGGCAGATCGCAATCAGCCCCAGCATTTT
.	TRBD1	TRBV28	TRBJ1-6	CASSPPPGQQNSPLHF	TGTGCCAGCAGTCCGCCGCCGGGACAGCAAAATTCACCCCTCCACTTT
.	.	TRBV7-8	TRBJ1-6	CASSSRGRRSSNSPLHF	TGTGCCAGCAGCTCCAGGGGCCGGAGGTCTTCCAATTCACCCCTCCACTTT
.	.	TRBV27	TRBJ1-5	CASSLYSEQPKHF	TGTGCCAGCAGTTTATACTCCGAACAGCCCAAGCATTTT
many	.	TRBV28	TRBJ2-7	CASSLSGVYEQYF	TGTGCCAGCAGTTTATCGGGAGTCTACGAGCAGTACTTC
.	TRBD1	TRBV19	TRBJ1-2	CASRGDRGNGYTF	TGTGCCAGTAGAGGGGACAGGGGAAACGGCTACACCTTC
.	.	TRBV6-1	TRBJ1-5	CASSGTDHEPQHF	TGTGCCAGCTCCGGGACTGACCATGAACCCCAGCATTTT
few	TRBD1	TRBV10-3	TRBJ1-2	CAISEFPRQGGSYGYTF	TGTGCCATCAGTGAGTTTCCGAGACAGGGAGGTAGCTATGGCTACACCTTC
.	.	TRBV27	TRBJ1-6	CASSLGPSPLHF	TGTGCCAGCAGTTTAGGTCCTTCACCCCTCCACTTT
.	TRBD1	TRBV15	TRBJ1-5	CATHPGQAWYQPQHF	TGTGCCACCCATCCGGGACAGGCATGGTATCAGCCCCAGCATTTT
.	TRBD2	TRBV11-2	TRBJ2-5	CASSLDRGSGSRYF	TGTGCCAGCAGCTTAGATCGTGGTAGCGGGAGTAGATACTTC
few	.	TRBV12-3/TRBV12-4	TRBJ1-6	CASSPGGGGNSPLHF	TGTGCCAGCAGTCCAGGTGGGGGGGGCAATTCACCCCTCCACTTT
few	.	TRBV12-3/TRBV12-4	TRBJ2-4	CASSPMENIQYF	TGTGCCAGCAGTCCTATGGAAAACATTCAGTACTTC
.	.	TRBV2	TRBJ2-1	CATLSGDEQFF	TGTGCCACCCTGTCGGGGGATGAGCAGTTCTTC
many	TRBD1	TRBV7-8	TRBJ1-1	CASRRDRDWMNTEAFF	TGTGCCAGCAGGCGGGACAGGGATTGGATGAACACTGAAGCTTTCTTT
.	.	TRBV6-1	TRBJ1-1	CASRPRTRRITEAFF	TGTGCCAGCAGACCCAGGACAAGACGAATCACTGAAGCTTTCTTT
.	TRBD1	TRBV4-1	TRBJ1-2	CASSQDRQGVRGGYTF	TGCGCCAGCAGCCAAGATCGGCAGGGGGTTCGTGGTGGCTACACCTTC
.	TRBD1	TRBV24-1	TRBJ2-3	CATSDPGTGGTDTQYF	TGTGCCACCAGTGACCCGGGGACAGGGGGCACAGATACGCAGTATTTT
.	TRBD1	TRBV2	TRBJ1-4	CASDRANEKLFF	TGTGCCAGTGACAGGGCCAATGAAAAACTGTTTTTT
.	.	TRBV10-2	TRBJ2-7	CASSEEPGGDEQYF	TGCGCCAGCAGTGAGGAGCCCGGGGGCGACGAGCAGTACTTC
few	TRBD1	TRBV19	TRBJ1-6	CASSKQGYNSPLHF	TGTGCCAGTAGCAAACAGGGGTATAATTCACCCCTCCACTTT
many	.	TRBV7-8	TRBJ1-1	CASSLTGPTEAFF	TGTGCCAGCAGCCTAACAGGGCCCACTGAAGCTTTCTTT
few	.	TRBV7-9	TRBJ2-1	CASIPGSRDRFYNEQFF	TGTGCCAGCATCCCCGGGTCGCGGGACAGATTCTACAATGAGCAGTTCTTC
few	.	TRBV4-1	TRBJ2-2	CASSSHPGVNTGELFF	TGCGCCAGCAGCTCCCACCCGGGGGTGAACACCGGGGAGCTGTTTTTT
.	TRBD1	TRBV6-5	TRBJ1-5	CASSYSKGRGPNQPQHF	TGTGCCAGCAGTTACTCGAAGGGCAGGGGGCCGAATCAGCCCCAGCATTTT
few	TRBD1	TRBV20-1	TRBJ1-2	CSAPPTGGFYGYTF	TGCAGTGCCCCACCGACAGGGGGATTCTATGGCTACACCTTC